This TCR beta chain was retrieved from a study of blood T cell repertoires in COVID-19. Overall study: The study drew acute and convalescent COVID-19 samples from the United States, Italy and Spain.

Losses at the gene ends were 7 bases for V and 7 bases for J; bases not matched to a gene: 6. The CDR3 consists of 11 residues. CDR1 is SQVTM, CDR2 ANQGSEA, per germline. This clone appeared many times. Clones were sequenced by immunoSEQ multiplex PCR, and TCRdb holds only the in-frame ones, with some missing. The table includes a few hundred thousand clones, 75% to 90% detected once. This sequence originates from a young woman who had recovered from COVID-19. V is TRBV29-1 and J is TRBJ1-1; 7 nucleotides align to TRBD1. The sample taken for sequencing was PBMCs or T cells enriched from blood (not recorded which). The CDR3 sequence: CSAGTALEAFF. The DNA for the CDR3 is TGCAGCGCCGGGACAGCACTTGAAGCTTTCTTT.